Sequencing of this T cell receptor beta chain was carried out in a study of T cells in localized non-small cell lung cancer. Libraries were prepared by immunoSEQ multiplex PCR; TCRdb keeps only in-frame clonotypes and omits some of them. The sample gives approximately 2,600 clones, roughly two fifths of which show up once; 9.5% to 10% is in the top ten. Germline CDR1 reads LGHNT; CDR2 reads FRNRAP. This CDR3 has 13 amino acids. Trimming cost V 6 bases and J 3 bases, with 12 bases left between them. Turning to this clone: Its specificity is not known.

Whole-study findings and limits: Uninvolved adjacent lung had higher T cell clonality than tumor and all other tissues.

The origin of this receptor is a male donor aged 60 or over with stage I squamous cell lung carcinoma. The chain joins TRBV12-5 to TRBJ2-7; unclear D gene. The sample here was lung tumor tissue, taken before any cancer treatment. In DNA, the CDR3 is TGTGCTAGTGGCCCCAACTACCTCTACGAGCAGTACTTC. This gives the protein CASGPNYLYEQYF.